Listed here are 25 T cell receptor beta chains from one sample, sequenced in a study of blood T cells in healthy people across ages. The use of a sample-barcoded 5' primer and a J-beta primer mix characterized a second PCR of about 7 to 12 cycles. Each CDR3 protein gets one entry after TCRdb re-called the 5' RACE reads with MiXCR. Found here are some 1 million distinct CDR3 sequences, roughly 45% of them singletons; the top ten hold 18%. The sequencing sample was made of blood. These receptor sequences come from a woman aged 60 to 75 in good health.

V is TRBV7-9 and J is TRBJ2-4; 7 nucleotides agree with TRBD2. There are 14 residues in the CDR3. J gave up 13 bases and V 2 bases, and 11 bases lay outside the gene matches. Germline CDR1 and CDR2: SEHNR and FQNEAQ (reference sequence). Written as DNA, the CDR3 is TGTGCCAGCAGCTTATCCGGGACTACAGGCGGGCAGTACTTC. The encoded protein is CASSLSGTTGGQYF. The whole variable domain, remainder taken from reference TRBV7-9 and TRBJ2-4, is DTGVSQNPRHKITKRGQNVTFRCDPISEHNRLYWYRQTLGQGPEFLTYFQNEAQLEKSRLLSDRFSAERPKGSFSTLEIQRTEQGDSAMYLCASSLSGTTGGQYFGAGTRLSVL.

The table lists this clonotype with a few counts. The chain is built from TRBV29-1 and TRBJ2-4, with 9 bases matching TRBD1. The CDR3 runs to 13 residues. Unmatched junction bases numbered 4, after V lost 4 bases and J lost 6 bases. Per germline, CDR1 SQVTM and CDR2 ANQGSEA. The DNA of the CDR3 is TGCAGCGTTGTGGACAGGGGTGGAAACATTCAGTACTTC. Translating gives CSVVDRGGNIQYF.

This chain joins TRBV20-1 and TRBJ2-1, with D maybe TRBD1 (6 bases). Trimming took off 2 bases at V and 4 bases at J, with 9 bases between the two ends. The CDR3 has 13 residues. Germline assignment: CDR1 DFQATT and CDR2 SNEGSKA (reference sequence). The CDR3 spells CSARRTVYNEQFF. CDR3 nucleotides: TGCAGTGCTAGACGGACAGTTTACAATGAGCAGTTCTTC.

The chain combines TRBV20-1 with TRBJ2-4, with a weak D call TRBD2 (5 bases). The DNA end is a closer match to TRBJ2-5, so the J assignment may be wrong. The CDR3 spans 13 residues. Germline lookup yields CDR1 DFQATT and CDR2 SNEGSKA (reference sequence). In DNA, the CDR3 is TGCAGTGCTAGAGAAGAGGGCAGGGAGACCCAGTACTTC. Protein product: CSAREEGRETQYF.

The CDR3 protein is CASNLRWAGTTDTQYF. In DNA form, the CDR3 reads TGTGCCAGCAATCTACGATGGGCGGGGACCACAGATACGCAGTATTTT. The chain recombines TRBV6-5 with TRBJ2-3, with D possibly matching TRBD2 (6 bases). V was clipped by 7 bases and J by 2 bases, with 19 bases between them. This CDR3 is 16 amino acids long. Germline-derived CDR1 and CDR2 are MNHEY and SVGAGI.

The chain carries TRBV12-3 or TRBV12-4 and TRBJ1-2, with 9 bases aligning to TRBD1. The CDR3 extends over 13 amino acids. V lost 7 bases and J lost 7; bases outside the gene matches: 7. The CDR3 spells CASTAGTGSGYTF. DNA of the CDR3: TGTGCCAGCACCGCCGGGACAGGGAGTGGCTACACCTTC.

This clonotype was seen a handful of times. The rearrangement joins TRBV27 to TRBJ1-5; D remains unclear. The CDR3 sequence is 13 residues long. The V gene's germline CDR1 is MNHEY and CDR2 SMNVEV (reference sequence). Trimming pared 5 bases from V and 6 bases from J, leaving 11 bases between. In nucleotides, the CDR3 is TGTGCCAGCAGTCGGTCCGAAAGTCAGCCCCAGCATTTT. Translated, it gives CASSRSESQPQHF.

This clonotype was counted a few times. The chain carries TRBV6-6 and TRBJ2-1; 11 nucleotides agree with TRBD2. Germline V gene sequence: CDR1 MNHNY, CDR2 SVGAGI (reference sequence). The V gene end was trimmed by 7 bases and the J gene end by 6 bases; junction bases not matched to a gene: 5. The CDR3 sequence is 14 residues long. DNA of the CDR3: TGTGCCAGCAAGCCAACTAGCGGGAGCAATGAGCAGTTCTTC. This sequence encodes CASKPTSGSNEQFF.

A word on this clonotype: The junction departs from the called germline gene at one end, perhaps through a read error. The chain combines TRBV10-2 with TRBJ2-7; 12 bases map to TRBD2. This CDR3 is built from 17 residues. Germline-derived CDR1 and CDR2 are WSHSY and SAAADI. The CDR3 spells CASSFSAASGRAYEQYF. Here the CDR3 DNA reads TGCGCCAGCAGCTTCTCGGCGGCTAGCGGGAGGGCCTATGAGCAGTACTTC.

This chain joins TRBV6-5 and TRBJ2-6, with D perhaps matching TRBD1 or TRBD2 (5 bases each). The CDR3 has 19 amino acids. Germline lookup yields CDR1 MNHEY and CDR2 SVGAGI. Trimming cost V 8 bases and J 0 bases, with 23 bases left between them. The CDR3 bases are TGTGCCAGCGTTAAGAGGAAACCGGGACGTGGCTCTGGGGCCAACGTCCTGACTTTC. It translates to CASVKRKPGRGSGANVLTF.

The gene calls are TRBV18 and TRBJ2-7, with 11 bases fitting TRBD2. CDR1 and CDR2 from the germline V gene are KGHSH and LQKENI. The CDR3 has 17 residues. The V gene end was trimmed by 6 bases and the J gene end by 2 bases; junction bases not matched to a gene: 12. As DNA, the CDR3 is TGTGCCAGCTCCGTAGGGACTAGCGGCGCCTCCCCCTACGAGCAGTACTTC. Protein: CASSVGTSGASPYEQYF.

The chain couples TRBV5-1 to TRBJ2-7; 15 bases match TRBD2. The V gene's germline CDR1 is SGHRS and CDR2 YFSETQ. The V gene end was trimmed by 3 bases and the J gene end by 2 bases; junction bases not matched to a gene: 9. The CDR3 has 18 residues. This CDR3 reads CASSSWGLAGGPTYEQYF. In nucleotides, the CDR3 is TGCGCCAGCAGCTCATGGGGACTAGCGGGAGGACCGACCTACGAGCAGTACTTC. Full variable domain (outside the CDR3, taken from reference TRBV5-1 and TRBJ2-7): KAGVTQTPRYLIKTRGQQVTLSCSPISGHRSVSWYQQTPGQGLQFLFEYFSETQRNKGNFPGRFSGRQFSNSRSEMNVSTLELGDSALYLCASSSWGLAGGPTYEQYFGPGTRLTVT.

The chain recombines TRBV7-9 with TRBJ1-3; unclear D gene. Trimming removed 2 bases from V and 4 bases from J, with 15 bases in between. The CDR3 is 16 amino acids. Germline V gene lookup returns CDR1 SEHNR and CDR2 FQNEAQ (reference sequence). The CDR3 loop reads CASSLREALEGNTIYF. The CDR3 nucleotides are TGTGCCAGCAGCTTAAGGGAAGCGCTGGAAGGAAACACCATATATTTT.

The rearrangement uses TRBV20-1 and TRBJ1-2, with TRBD1 matching over 11 bases. Unmatched junction bases numbered 5, after V lost 2 bases and J lost 3 bases. The length of the CDR3 is 15 residues. The germline V gene has CDR1 DFQATT and CDR2 SNEGSKA (reference sequence). This CDR3 reads CSARKPGQGDYGYTF. The DNA for the CDR3 is TGCAGTGCTAGAAAACCGGGACAGGGGGACTATGGCTACACCTTC.

This clonotype appeared a few times. This sequence joins TRBV6-5 and TRBJ2-6; D ambiguous. Per the germline V gene, CDR1 is MNHEY and CDR2 is SVGAGI. There are 15 residues in the CDR3. Trimming cost V 2 bases and J 3 bases, with 8 bases left between them. The CDR3 nucleotides are TGTGCCAGCAGTTACGGGTCTTATGGGGCCAACGTCCTGACTTTC. It yields the protein CASSYGSYGANVLTF.

V gene TRBV20-1 combines with J gene TRBJ1-6, with 7 positions matching TRBD1. Trimming took 4 bases from V and 6 from J; bases not matched to a gene: 3. Per germline, CDR1 DFQATT and CDR2 SNEGSKA (reference sequence). The CDR3 is 13 amino acids. The DNA of the CDR3 is TGCAGTGCTAAGGGACAGATTAATTCACCCCTCCACTTT. This sequence encodes CSAKGQINSPLHF.

This clonotype has just a few counts. The chain employs TRBV20-1 and TRBJ2-5; D gene ambiguous. Matching the DNA end better, TRBJ2-7 makes the J call doubtful. The length of the CDR3 is 12 residues. Germline lookup yields CDR1 DFQATT and CDR2 SNEGSKA (reference sequence). The chain's CDR3 is CSARSPGVEQYF. The CDR3 DNA reads as TGCAGTGCTAGATCCCCTGGGGTCGAGCAGTACTTC.

The chain couples TRBV2 to TRBJ1-5, with 8 bases fitting TRBD1. There are 16 residues in the CDR3. Germline V CDR1 and CDR2: SNHLY, FYNNEI. With 2 bases clipped from V and 4 bases from J, the junction kept 7 bases outside the gene matches. The CDR3 bases are TGTGCCAGCAGTGAACGATGGGGACAGGTTAATCAGCCCCAGCATTTT. Protein product: CASSERWGQVNQPQHF.

This chain connects TRBV29-1 to TRBJ1-1; D gene unclear. The CDR3 has 12 amino acids. Germline-derived CDR1 and CDR2 are SQVTM and ANQGSEA. Trimming removed 3 bases at V and 0 bases at J, with 5 bases between. CDR3 loop: CSVEWVNTEAFF. The CDR3 DNA sequence: TGCAGCGTTGAGTGGGTGAACACTGAAGCTTTCTTT.

The chain couples TRBV14 to TRBJ2-1; 12 bases line up with TRBD2. Germline loops: CDR1 SGHDN, CDR2 FVKESK. J lost 0 bases, V lost 2 bases, and 11 bases had no gene match. This CDR3 is built from 20 residues. DNA of the CDR3: TGTGCCAGCAGCCAAAAGTATGGACTAGCGGGGTTTAGCTCCTACAATGAGCAGTTCTTC. Encoded protein: CASSQKYGLAGFSSYNEQFF. The entire variable domain, with the rest obtained from reference TRBV14 and TRBJ2-1, is as follows: EAGVTQFPSHSVIEKGQTVTLRCDPISGHDNLYWYRRVMGKEIKFLLHFVKESKQDESGMPNNRFLAERTGGTYSTLKVQPAELEDSGVYFCASSQKYGLAGFSSYNEQFFGPGTRLTVL.

A note on this clonotype: This may arise from a read error, as a much more abundant clone is one base away. The V gene is TRBV29-1, the J gene TRBJ2-1; D is perhaps TRBD1 or TRBD2 (7 bases each). The J call may be in error: the DNA end matches TRBJ2-7 better. Germline lookup yields CDR1 SQVTM and CDR2 ANQGSEA. The CDR3 sequence is 14 residues long. The CDR3 loop reads CSGEGQSSYNEQYF. The CDR3 coding sequence is TGCAGCGGGGAGGGACAGAGCTCCTACAATGAGCAGTACTTC.

Of note for this clonotype: A much larger clone differs from this one at a single base, so this may be a read error. The chain is built from TRBV27 and TRBJ2-5, with 9 bases matching TRBD1. The CDR3 is 17 amino acids. The ends lost 0 bases at V and 11 bases at J; junction bases unmatched: 16. Germline V CDR1 and CDR2: MNHEY, SMNVEV (reference sequence). CDR3 nucleotide sequence: TGTGCCAGCAGTTTATCGGGGGACAGGGTGCGCTCCTACAAGCAGTACTTC. Protein: CASSLSGDRVRSYKQYF.

The rearrangement uses TRBV7-9 and TRBJ2-1; 7 positions agree with TRBD1. This CDR3 has 17 residues. Germline trimming cut 7 bases from V and 3 bases from J; bases unmatched to any gene: 15. Germline CDR1 and CDR2: SEHNR and FQNEAQ (reference sequence). DNA of the CDR3: TGTGCCAGCACCGAGACACAGAGGTCAGGGGGCTACAATGAGCAGTTCTTC. This codes for CASTETQRSGGYNEQFF.

This chain joins TRBV9 and TRBJ1-6; D is undetermined. Germline V lookup: CDR1 SGDLS, CDR2 YYNGEE. This CDR3 has 16 residues. V gave up 0 bases and J gave up 3 bases, with 10 bases separating them. CDR3 sequence: CASSVEGDGYNSPLHF. Written as DNA, the CDR3 is TGTGCCAGCAGCGTAGAAGGAGACGGCTATAATTCACCCCTCCACTTT.

This clonotype was observed a few times. Germline is not matched at one junction end, which may reflect a read error. The J gene is TRBJ2-3, the V gene TRBV15; the D is unclear. Looked up from germline, CDR1 is LNHNV and CDR2 is YYDKDF (reference sequence). The CDR3 is 14 residues long. The CDR3 region has the DNA TGTGCCACCAGCGGAGACCCCGGGACAGATACGCAGTATTTT. This translates into CATSGDPGTDTQYF.